This TCR beta chain appears in the sequencing data of a study of blood T cells in healthy people across ages. General study points: For the donors, CMV status was unknown and possibly confounded expanded clonotype changes. Observed TCR beta diversity showed a strong correlation with the percentage of naive T cells as measured by flow cytometry. Significant beta diversity loss was already apparent by age approximately 42, declining roughly linearly.

Each donor had ten milliliters of peripheral blood drawn. This clonotype has only a few counts. What it recognizes is unknown. This CDR3 region has 15 residues. The germline V and J ends were trimmed by 5 bases and 2 bases, with 15 bases remaining between them. A sample-barcoded 5' primer and a J-beta primer mix were used in a second PCR of about 7 to 12 cycles. TCRdb re-called the 5' RACE reads with MiXCR, one entry per CDR3 protein. The table includes hundreds of thousands of distinct CDR3 sequences, roughly a quarter detected once. These records were also assigned to another study, of T cells of mothers and their children.

The sequencing sample was made of blood. The V gene is TRBV12-3 or TRBV12-4, the J gene TRBJ2-5, with D maybe TRBD2 (6 bases). The clonotype was recovered from a boy younger than 10 in good health. CDR3 residues: CASSTRGLAQETQYF. CDR3 nucleotide sequence: TGTGCCAGCAGTACTAGGGGACTGGCACAAGAGACCCAGTACTTC.